The TCR beta chain under discussion was sequenced for a study of T cells in Graves' hyperthyroidism and ophthalmopathy. The wider study: Initial diagnosis, before any treatment, was when peripheral blood was collected.

Trimming removed 6 bases at V and 0 bases at J, with 12 bases between. This CDR3 region has 15 residues. Germline V gene sequence: CDR1 SNHLY, CDR2 FYNNEI. Researchers took RNA transcripts and amplified the TCR beta CDR3 regions from them. HTBI primers drove first-round RT-PCR of the TCR CDR3. In TCRdb, the multiplex PCR reads were re-called with MiXCR into one record per CDR3 protein. The sample carries fewer than 550,000 distinct CDR3 sequences, roughly 14% recorded once. Study-level results: A model of 13 V-J pairs discriminated ophthalmopathy from stable hyperthyroidism.

This clonotype was found many times. The antigen remains unidentified. Material: blood. The V and J genes are TRBV2 and TRBJ2-1; TRBD2 might be the D (5 bases). The receptor comes from a young woman with Graves' hyperthyroidism. The CDR3 spells CASRLLESSYNEQFF. The CDR3 DNA is TGTGCCAGCAGGCTACTAGAGAGCTCCTACAATGAGCAGTTCTTC.